These T cell receptor beta chains were read from a single sample in a study of cytomegalovirus exposure and HLA in healthy donors. The method was immunoSEQ multiplex PCR; TCRdb's version includes in-frame clones alone and lacks a portion of them. The profile shows roughly 100,000 clones, about 78% of them singletons. The sequenced sample was PBMCs. Every receptor here comes from a woman aged 40 to 50 in good health and CMV-seronegative. The conserved cysteine and the conserved F or W are not part of the CDR3 here. Each record gives: V gene, D gene, J gene, CDR3 protein. A D gene is named only where the DNA matches it firmly.

TRBV28	-	TRBJ1-5	ASSMVAAGQPQH
TRBV5-1	TRBD1	TRBJ2-7	ASSPGTGGYEQY
TRBV5-1	-	TRBJ1-5	ASSLDSGRQPQH
TRBV18	TRBD2	TRBJ2-1	ASSSGLAGASYNEQF
TRBV19	TRBD1	TRBJ1-2	ASSLTGQPNYGYT
TRBV29-1	-	TRBJ2-1	SVGRLVAGGEQF
TRBV6-5	TRBD1	TRBJ2-5	ASSYQPGQGAETQY
TRBV2	TRBD2	TRBJ2-7	ASMSSGSPDEQY
TRBV27	-	TRBJ1-1	ASAPLGARGTEVF
TRBV29-1	-	TRBJ2-3	SVAPRDLLTDTQY
TRBV2	TRBD1	TRBJ1-3	ASSVLGQAGNTIY
TRBV29-1	-	TRBJ2-3	SVRRSSVGTDTQY
TRBV6-1	-	TRBJ2-1	ASSELLEQF
TRBV15	TRBD1	TRBJ1-1	ATSSLTGGDTEAF
TRBV30	TRBD2	TRBJ2-7	AWSRQAGGSSYEQY
TRBV6-1	-	TRBJ1-2	ASSEKGRGGGYT
TRBV11-2	-	TRBJ1-5	ASSPPGRANQPQH
TRBV7-3	TRBD2	TRBJ2-1	ASSPLALSSYNEQF
TRBV4-3	TRBD2	TRBJ2-5	ASSLTSVETQY
TRBV5-4	TRBD2	TRBJ2-3	ASSLGLAGDRPDTQY
TRBV9	-	TRBJ1-2	ASQGGLDYT
TRBV5-4	TRBD2	TRBJ2-2	ASSPGEASGRLETGELF
TRBV19	-	TRBJ2-3	ASSMAIATSTDTQY
TRBV25-1	TRBD2	TRBJ2-3	ASSPRTSGRFDTQY
TRBV2	TRBD2	TRBJ2-3	ASPLTRTSGLTDTQY
TRBV28	TRBD1	TRBJ1-5	ASSRAGTGPQVPQH
TRBV25-1	-	TRBJ1-1	ASRSPGEGTEAF
TRBV5-1	-	TRBJ1-5	ASSLAGNQPQH
TRBV5-6	-	TRBJ2-5	ASSLISAQETQY
TRBV28	-	TRBJ2-6	ASRGGRGVSGANVLT
TRBV6-6	-	TRBJ1-5	ASSYFWGRTNQPQH
TRBV7-3	TRBD2	TRBJ2-1	ASSFRAGLGNEQF
TRBV4-1	TRBD1	TRBJ1-2	ASSQVTGGRGYT
TRBV23-1	-	TRBJ1-4	ASSQSLGGVNEKLF
TRBV28	TRBD1	TRBJ1-4	ASSLWGTETIATNEKLF
TRBV7-2	-	TRBJ2-3	ASRGPKGTDTQY
TRBV29-1	-	TRBJ1-3	SVGQAPGNTIY
TRBV10-1	-	TRBJ1-6	ASSESENNSPLH
TRBV28	-	TRBJ1-4	ASSSQQGGDEKLF
TRBV11-3	-	TRBJ1-1	ASSLMGQGNTEAF
TRBV2	TRBD1	TRBJ1-5	ASSLQGDTHYQPQH
TRBV5-8	-	TRBJ1-5	ASSSFHGPGGQPQH
TRBV4-2	-	TRBJ1-2	ASSQDGAGSYWGYT
TRBV5-1	-	TRBJ1-1	ASSLGGSAEAF
TRBV29-1	-	TRBJ1-2	SAQNGGAYGYT
TRBV19	-	TRBJ1-5	ASKLEGLPQH
TRBV28	TRBD1	TRBJ2-1	ASSRTGAGNEQF
TRBV28	-	TRBJ1-2	ASVEGLGYT
TRBV30	-	TRBJ1-5	AWTSGHSNQPQH
TRBV4-2	TRBD2	TRBJ2-1	ASSQRSGGSYNEQF
TRBV11-3	TRBD1	TRBJ1-3	ASSPGQGPGNTIY
TRBV7-2	TRBD1	TRBJ2-5	ASSPTGEETQY